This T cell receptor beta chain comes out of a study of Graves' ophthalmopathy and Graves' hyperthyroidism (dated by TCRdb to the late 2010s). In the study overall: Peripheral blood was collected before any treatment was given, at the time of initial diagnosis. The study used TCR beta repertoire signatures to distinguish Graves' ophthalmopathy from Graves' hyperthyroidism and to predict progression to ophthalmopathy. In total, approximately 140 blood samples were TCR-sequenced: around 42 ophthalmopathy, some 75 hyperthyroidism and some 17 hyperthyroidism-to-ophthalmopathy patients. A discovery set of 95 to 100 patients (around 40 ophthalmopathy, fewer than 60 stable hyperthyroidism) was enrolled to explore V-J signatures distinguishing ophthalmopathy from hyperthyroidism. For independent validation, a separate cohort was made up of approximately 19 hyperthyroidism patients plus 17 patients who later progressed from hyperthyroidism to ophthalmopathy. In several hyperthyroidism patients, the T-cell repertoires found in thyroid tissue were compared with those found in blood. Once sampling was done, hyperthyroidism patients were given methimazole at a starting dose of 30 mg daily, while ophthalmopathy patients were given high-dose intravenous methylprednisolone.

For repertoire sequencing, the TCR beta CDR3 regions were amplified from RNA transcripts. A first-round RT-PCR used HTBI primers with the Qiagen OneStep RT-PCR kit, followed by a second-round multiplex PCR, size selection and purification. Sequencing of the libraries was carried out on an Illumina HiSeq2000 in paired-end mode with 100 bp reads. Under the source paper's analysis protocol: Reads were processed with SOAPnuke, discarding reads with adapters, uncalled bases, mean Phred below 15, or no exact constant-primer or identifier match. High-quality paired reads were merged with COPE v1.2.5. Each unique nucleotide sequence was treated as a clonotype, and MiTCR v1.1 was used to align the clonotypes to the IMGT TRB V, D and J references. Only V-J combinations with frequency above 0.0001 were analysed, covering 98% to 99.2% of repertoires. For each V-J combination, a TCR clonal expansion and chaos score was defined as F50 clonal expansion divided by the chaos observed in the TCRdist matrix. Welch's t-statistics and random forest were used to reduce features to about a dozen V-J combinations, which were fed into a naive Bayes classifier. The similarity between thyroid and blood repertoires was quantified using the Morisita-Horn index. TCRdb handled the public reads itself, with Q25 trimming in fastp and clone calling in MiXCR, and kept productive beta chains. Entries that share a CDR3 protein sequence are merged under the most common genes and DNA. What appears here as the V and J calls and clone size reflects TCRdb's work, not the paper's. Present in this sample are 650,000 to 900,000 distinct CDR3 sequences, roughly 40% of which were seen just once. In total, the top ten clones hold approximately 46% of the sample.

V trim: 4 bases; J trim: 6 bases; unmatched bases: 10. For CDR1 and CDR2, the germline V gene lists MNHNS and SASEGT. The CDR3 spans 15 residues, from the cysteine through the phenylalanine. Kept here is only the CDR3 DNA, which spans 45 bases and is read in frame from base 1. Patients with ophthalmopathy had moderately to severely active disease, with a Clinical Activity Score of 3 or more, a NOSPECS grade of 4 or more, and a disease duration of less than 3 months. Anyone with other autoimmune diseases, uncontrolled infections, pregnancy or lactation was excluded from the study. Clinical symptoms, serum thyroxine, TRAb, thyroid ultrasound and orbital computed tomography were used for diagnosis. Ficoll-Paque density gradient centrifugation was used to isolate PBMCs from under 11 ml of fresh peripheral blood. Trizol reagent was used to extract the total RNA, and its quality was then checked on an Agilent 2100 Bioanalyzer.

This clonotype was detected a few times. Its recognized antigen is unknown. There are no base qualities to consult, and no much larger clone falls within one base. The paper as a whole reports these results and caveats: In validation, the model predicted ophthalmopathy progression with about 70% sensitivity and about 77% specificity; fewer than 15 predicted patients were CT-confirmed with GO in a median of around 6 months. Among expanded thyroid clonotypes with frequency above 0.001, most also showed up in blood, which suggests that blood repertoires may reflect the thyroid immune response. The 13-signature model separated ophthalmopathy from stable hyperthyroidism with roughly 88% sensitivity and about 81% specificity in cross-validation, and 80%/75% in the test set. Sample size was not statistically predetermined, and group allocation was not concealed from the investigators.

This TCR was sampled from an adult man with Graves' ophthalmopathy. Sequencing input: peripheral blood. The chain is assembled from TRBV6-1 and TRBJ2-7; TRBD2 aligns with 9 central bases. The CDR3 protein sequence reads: CASSGPSGITREQYF. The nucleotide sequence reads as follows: TGTGCCAGCAGTGGGCCTAGCGGGATTACGCGCGAGCAGTACTTC.